Each of the 26 T cell receptor beta chains below was sequenced from the same sample in a study of OX40 agonist ivuxolimab in advanced cancers. Assay used: immunoSEQ multiplex PCR; TCRdb lists only in-frame clones, some missing. The sample consists of tens of thousands of clones, 65% to 85% of them appearing once. The material sequenced was CD4+ or CD8+ T cells sorted from blood, taken in a trial of the OX40 agonist ivuxolimab. These TCRs come from an adult with an advanced solid tumor such as melanoma, head and neck, liver or kidney cancer.

The V gene is TRBV19, the J gene TRBJ2-7, with D possibly called TRBD1 or TRBD2 (5 bases each). V lost 3 bases, J lost 5 bases, and 17 bases lay in between. CDR1 is LNHDA and CDR2 is SQIVND in the germline V gene (reference sequence). CDR3 size: 15 residues. The chain's CDR3 is CASSMGVTVPDEQYF. The CDR3, as DNA: TGTGCCAGTAGTATGGGGGTAACCGTTCCGGACGAGCAGTACTTC.

V is TRBV7-4 and J is TRBJ2-7; D is uncertain. CDR1 and CDR2 from the germline V gene are SGHVT and SQSDAQ. Trimming took off 2 bases at V and 2 bases at J, with 10 bases between the two ends. The CDR3 has 14 amino acids. The CDR3 loop reads CASSLSAATYEQYF. CDR3 DNA sequence: TGTGCCAGCAGCTTAAGCGCGGCTACCTACGAGCAGTACTTC.

DNA of the CDR3: TGTGCCAGCAGTCCCCAGGGATGGGATCTAGCTGAAGCTTTCTTT. Translation gives CASSPQGWDLAEAFF. The chain employs TRBV6-5 and TRBJ1-1, with D perhaps matching TRBD1 (5 bases). Per germline, CDR1 MNHEY and CDR2 SVGAGI. With 5 bases removed from V and 6 bases from J, the gap between germline ends came to 19 bases. This CDR3 has 15 residues.

V usage is TRBV27 and J usage is TRBJ2-1; D is unresolved. V lost 0 bases to trimming and J lost 0 bases, with 9 bases between them. This CDR3 is built from 16 residues. Looked up from germline, CDR1 is MNHEY and CDR2 is SMNVEV (reference sequence). CDR3 region: CASSLSKGSSYNEQFF. DNA for the CDR3: TGTGCCAGCAGTTTATCTAAGGGTAGCTCCTACAATGAGCAGTTCTTC.

V gene TRBV6-1 combines with J gene TRBJ2-7, with D possibly matching TRBD2 (6 bases). There are 15 residues in the CDR3. Germline values: CDR1 MNHNS, CDR2 SASEGT. V was clipped by 7 bases and J by 0 bases, with 16 bases between them. The CDR3 reads CASKKGGEVSYEQYF. The DNA of the CDR3 is TGTGCCAGCAAAAAGGGTGGGGAGGTCTCCTACGAGCAGTACTTC.

J is TRBJ1-1 and V is TRBV11-1, with unresolved D. V lost 3 bases to trimming and J lost 0 bases, with 8 bases between them. Germline V gives CDR1 SGHAT, CDR2 FQDESV (reference sequence). The CDR3 is made up of 14 amino acids. The CDR3 DNA follows: TGTGCCAGCAGCTTGGTAGCCTTGAACACTGAAGCTTTCTTT. The encoded protein is CASSLVALNTEAFF.

The V call is TRBV2, the J call TRBJ2-5; D possibly matches TRBD1 or TRBD2 (5 bases each). V dropped 7 bases and J dropped 4 bases, with 13 bases sitting between them. CDR1 is SNHLY, CDR2 FYNNEI, per germline. CDR3 length: 13 residues. The CDR3 DNA is TGTGCCAGCACCGCCAGGGACCGAGAGACCCAGTACTTC. This gives the protein CASTARDRETQYF.

CDR3 sequence: CASSQDPPILVPNEQFF. The CDR3 region has the DNA TGCGCCAGCAGCCAAGATCCTCCCATACTAGTTCCCAATGAGCAGTTCTTC. The genes are TRBV4-3 and TRBJ2-1, with a tentative D call TRBD2 (5 bases). Germline V lookup: CDR1 LGHNA, CDR2 YSLEER. This CDR3 is built from 17 residues. V lost 0 bases, J lost 6 bases, and 18 bases lay in between.

The CDR3 region is CASSRGDISYEQYF. CDR3 DNA sequence: TGTGCCAGCAGCCGAGGGGACATTTCCTACGAGCAGTACTTC. The chain couples TRBV7-2 to TRBJ2-7, with D possibly matching TRBD1 (6 bases). Trimming removed 5 bases from V and 1 base from J, with 12 bases in between. CDR3 length equals 14 residues. Germline V lookup: CDR1 SGHTA, CDR2 FQGNSA.

The chain uses TRBV9 and TRBJ1-3; D possibly corresponds to TRBD1 (5 bases). Trimming took off 2 bases at V and 7 bases at J, with 10 bases between the two ends. The CDR3 is made up of 13 amino acids. Germline CDR1 reads SGDLS; CDR2 reads YYNGEE. CDR3 sequence: CASSVQGENTIYF. Here the CDR3 DNA reads TGTGCCAGCAGCGTTCAGGGCGAGAACACCATATATTTT.

The J gene is TRBJ2-7, the V gene TRBV11-3, with 12 positions matching TRBD2. CDR3 size: 16 residues. Germline V gene data show CDR1 as SGHNT and CDR2 as YENEEA. Trimming removed 5 bases from V and 5 bases from J; junction bases left unmatched: 10. The CDR3 DNA follows: TGTGCCAGCAGCACGACTAGCGGGAGCCCTTCCAACGAGCAGTACTTC. Protein sequence: CASSTTSGSPSNEQYF.

This clone was seen once. V is TRBV4-1 and J is TRBJ2-2; 8 bases map to TRBD1. Germline V gene lookup returns CDR1 MGHRA and CDR2 YSYEKL. J gave up 0 bases and V 4 bases, and 10 bases lay outside the gene matches. CDR3 length: 18 amino acids. CDR3 region: CASSRTLPQGANTGELFF. CDR3 coding DNA: TGCGCCAGCAGCCGCACTCTTCCACAGGGGGCGAACACCGGGGAGCTGTTTTTT.

The gene calls are TRBV30 and TRBJ1-2; TRBD1 matches 8 bases. Germline values: CDR1 GTSNPN, CDR2 SVGIG (reference sequence). The CDR3 is 13 residues long. Trimming took 2 bases from V and 8 from J; bases not matched to a gene: 7. CDR3 in DNA: TGTGCCTGGAGTAAGACACAGGGGGAGGGCTACACCTTC. Protein: CAWSKTQGEGYTF.

The chain uses TRBV2 and TRBJ2-2; no definite D call. Germline V gene lookup returns CDR1 SNHLY and CDR2 FYNNEI. The CDR3 spans 12 residues. V lost 7 bases and J 1 base, leaving 4 bases between the germline ends. As DNA, the CDR3 is TGTGCCAGCACTCAGAACACCGGGGAGCTGTTTTTT. Its translation is CASTQNTGELFF. The variable domain in full, with the rest retrieved from reference TRBV2 and TRBJ2-2, is EPEVTQTPSHQVTQMGQEVILRCVPISNHLYFYWYRQILGQKVEFLVSFYNNEISEKSEIFDDQFSVERPDGSNFTLKIRSTKLEDSAMYFCASTQNTGELFFGEGSRLTVL.

The V gene is TRBV11-2, the J gene TRBJ1-2; D unresolved. The length of the CDR3 is 13 residues. V was cut by 4 bases and J by 8 bases, with 14 bases left in between. Germline CDR1 reads SGHAT; CDR2 reads FQNNGV. The CDR3 bases are TGTGCCAGCAGCTCAACCCGACTCGGGGGCTACACCTTC. Amino acids: CASSSTRLGGYTF.

V gene TRBV19 combines with J gene TRBJ1-4, with D possibly matching TRBD1 (6 bases). Germline CDR1 and CDR2: LNHDA and SQIVND (reference sequence). V lost 9 bases, J lost 4 bases, and 12 bases lay in between. The CDR3 covers 13 residues. Here the CDR3 reads CASHGTYNEKLFF. The CDR3 nucleotides read TGTGCCAGCCACGGGACATATAATGAAAAACTGTTTTTT.

This chain uses TRBV2 with TRBJ2-7; D gene ambiguous. The V gene's germline CDR1 is SNHLY and CDR2 FYNNEI. Deletions cut 5 bases from V and 7 bases from J, with 18 bases between. The CDR3 totals 14 residues. The CDR3 DNA follows: TGTGCCAGCAGTCTAGAAGGTTCCCTCTTGGAGCAGTACTTC. Translating it yields CASSLEGSLLEQYF.

The chain links TRBV19 to TRBJ2-7; TRBD2 is a possible D gene (6 bases). The CDR3 totals 12 residues. V shed 5 bases and J shed 3 bases, with 8 bases lying between them. Per germline, CDR1 LNHDA and CDR2 SQIVND (reference sequence). The CDR3 loop reads CASSPGGYEQYF. CDR3 DNA: TGTGCCAGTAGTCCCGGGGGCTACGAGCAGTACTTC.

The V call is TRBV27, the J call TRBJ2-1, with TRBD2 matching over 14 bases. The junction had 11 bases not matched to a gene; V was cut back by 3 bases and J by 10 bases. The CDR3 length is 17 residues. Looked up from germline, CDR1 is MNHEY and CDR2 is SMNVEV (reference sequence). In nucleotides, the CDR3 is TGTGCCAGCAGTTTGCGGCCCGGACTAGCGGGAGGAAGCGAGCAGTTCTTC. This gives the protein CASSLRPGLAGGSEQFF.

This clone was observed once. The V gene is TRBV18, the J gene TRBJ2-7; D is undetermined. This CDR3 spans 13 amino acids. In germline, CDR1 is KGHSH, CDR2 LQKENI. Trimming removed 3 bases at V and 0 bases at J, with 6 bases between. CDR3 nucleotides: TGTGCCAGCTCACCGACAACCTCCTACGAGCAGTACTTC. Translated, it gives CASSPTTSYEQYF.

The chain recombines TRBV5-6 with TRBJ2-3, with D perhaps being TRBD1 or TRBD2 (5 bases each). Germline V gene sequence: CDR1 SGHDT, CDR2 YYEEEE. The germline V and J ends were trimmed by 1 base and 3 bases, with 15 bases remaining between them. The CDR3 totals 16 residues. DNA of the CDR3: TGTGCCAGCAGCTTGTTCAAAGGGGACGAGACAGATACGCAGTATTTT. Translated: CASSLFKGDETDTQYF.

The gene calls are TRBV19 and TRBJ2-1; unclear D gene. This CDR3 contains 16 residues. Trimming cost V 5 bases and J 4 bases, with 18 bases left between them. Germline V CDR1 and CDR2: LNHDA, SQIVND (reference sequence). The CDR3 DNA reads as TGTGCCAGTAGTCCTCCGACCTCTAGGTCATACAATGAGCAGTTCTTC. It specifies CASSPPTSRSYNEQFF.

The chain recombines TRBV10-3 with TRBJ2-7, with D perhaps TRBD1 (5 bases). From germline, CDR1 is ENHRY and CDR2 SYGVKD. The CDR3 runs 15 residues. Trimming shortened V by 0 bases and J by 5 bases, and 14 bases separated the two germline ends. The CDR3 protein is CAISESGQGMDEQYF. CDR3 nucleotide sequence: TGTGCCATCAGTGAGTCTGGGCAGGGAATGGACGAGCAGTACTTC.

The chain links TRBV7-8 to TRBJ1-5; 8 bases fit TRBD1. The length of the CDR3 is 17 residues. J lost 1 base, V lost 5 bases, and 10 bases had no gene match. In germline, CDR1 is SGHVS, CDR2 FQNEAQ. The CDR3 loop reads CASSPQGARGSNQPQHF. The DNA for the CDR3 is TGTGCCAGCAGCCCCCAGGGGGCCCGCGGAAGCAATCAGCCCCAGCATTTT.

The chain links TRBV4-1 to TRBJ2-1; 10 bases are a match to TRBD2. V trimming: 0 bases; J trimming: 0 bases; junction bases outside the gene matches: 14. This CDR3 spans 21 amino acids. CDR1 is MGHRA, CDR2 YSYEKL, per germline. The CDR3 spells CASSQDLLAGVRGSSYNEQFF. DNA for the CDR3: TGCGCCAGCAGCCAAGATCTTCTAGCGGGAGTGCGGGGAAGCTCCTACAATGAGCAGTTCTTC.

The J gene is TRBJ2-3, the V gene TRBV2; unclear D gene. This CDR3 is built from 14 residues. CDR1 SNHLY and CDR2 FYNNEI come from the germline V gene. Between the trimmed V and J ends, which lost 4 bases and 3 bases, there was a span of 11 bases. CDR3 coding DNA: TGTGCCAGCAGTGTTATCACCCCGACAGATACGCAGTATTTT. It encodes CASSVITPTDTQYF.